The clone carrying this TCR beta chain was observed many times. The library was built from about 400 ng RNA with molecular barcoded adaptors for alpha/delta and beta/gamma chains. Using its own MiXCR run on the reads, TCRdb lists one record per CDR3 protein. Here the sample spans some 41,000 distinct CDR3 sequences, roughly 13% being singletons. The CDR3 runs 13 residues. Germline CDR1 is SGHAT and CDR2 is FQNNGV. Trimming removed 4 bases from V and 6 bases from J, with 11 bases in between. This sample is drawn from a study of read filtering for tumor transcriptome and immune sequencing. Study-level information: TCR-mapped reads were about 4 to 11 million with IR-seq versus about 75 to 1,400 with RNA-seq.

The gene calls are TRBV11-2 and TRBJ2-3; no firm D call. The TCR comes from a donor over 35 with multiple myeloma. The sample consisted of a population of CD138-negative cells sorted from bone marrow. The CDR3 sequence is CASSSEPEDTQYF. The CDR3 DNA reads as TGTGCCAGCAGCTCCGAACCTGAGGATACGCAGTATTTT.